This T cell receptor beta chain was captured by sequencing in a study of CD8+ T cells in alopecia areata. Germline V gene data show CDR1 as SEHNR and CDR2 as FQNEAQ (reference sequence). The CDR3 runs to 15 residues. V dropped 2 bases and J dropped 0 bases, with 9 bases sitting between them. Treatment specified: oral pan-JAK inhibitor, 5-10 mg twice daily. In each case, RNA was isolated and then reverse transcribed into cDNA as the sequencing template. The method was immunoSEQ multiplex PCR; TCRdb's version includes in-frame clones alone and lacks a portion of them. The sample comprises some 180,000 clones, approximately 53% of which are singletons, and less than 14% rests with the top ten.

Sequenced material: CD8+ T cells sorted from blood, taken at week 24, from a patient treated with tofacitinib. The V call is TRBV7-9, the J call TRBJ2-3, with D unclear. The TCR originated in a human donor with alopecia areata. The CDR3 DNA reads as TGTGCCAGCAGCTTACCCCTCGGCAGCACAGATACGCAGTATTTT. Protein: CASSLPLGSTDTQYF.